The text below deals with one T cell receptor beta chain. The germline CDR1 and CDR2 sequences are MDHEN and SYDVKM. V shed 6 bases and J 6 bases; nucleotides not matched to a gene: 8. The CDR3 covers 13 residues. These data originate in a study of CD8 T cells in Susac syndrome. TCR beta sequencing covered blood CD8+ and CD4+ T cells. The individuals used as controls were healthy donors who had been matched for both age and sex. Bulk CD8+ and CD4+ cells came from magnetic negative isolation; CD8+ TEMRA by FACS. A quantity of about 0.5 to 1 ug RNA underwent reverse transcription using random hexamers. Amplification of the TCR beta CDR3 was carried out by immunoSEQ multiplex PCR, which spanned a total of 54 Vbeta and 13 Jbeta segments. TCRdb used MiXCR to reprocess the immunoSEQ multiplex PCR reads, holding one entry per CDR3 protein. In the table there are some 190,000 distinct CDR3 sequences, less than 95% of which are singletons.

The chain is built from TRBV28 and TRBJ2-7, with TRBD1 matching over 7 bases. Sequenced sample: CD4+ T cells from PBMCs. This TCR came from a human donor in good health. The CDR3: CASRFQTGREQYF. The CDR3 nucleotides read TGTGCCAGCAGGTTTCAGACAGGGCGCGAGCAGTACTTC.